A single sample gave rise to the 12 T cell receptor beta chains below, sequenced in a study of CD8 T cells in ankylosing spondylitis. These TCRs' antigens remain unknown. Via MiXCR, TCRdb re-called the 5' RACE reads, giving one row per CDR3 protein. This repertoire shows fewer than 550,000 distinct CDR3 sequences, approximately 5% found once; its top ten account for around 3.6%. General observations from the study: Characteristic of ankylosing spondylitis blood, it appeared, was a TCR beta motif comprising several highly homologous variants.

The source material was blood, either unsorted or a sorted T cell fraction (not recorded which). These receptors all stem from a male donor with ankylosing spondylitis.

Only a few counts were recorded for this clonotype. J is TRBJ1-2 and V is TRBV20-1; D unclear. V lost 3 bases to trimming and J lost 2 bases, with 13 bases between them. This CDR3 has 14 residues. CDR1 and CDR2 from the germline V gene are DFQATT and SNEGSKA (reference sequence). CDR3 protein: CSASRKGSNYGYTF. The CDR3 DNA follows: TGCAGTGCTAGTCGTAAAGGCTCCAACTATGGCTACACCTTC.

This clonotype was seen repeatedly, ten times or more. The chain joins TRBV18 to TRBJ2-5; D perhaps matches TRBD1 (5 bases). Germline CDR1 and CDR2: KGHSH and LQKENI. Trimming cost V 4 bases and J 4 bases, with 13 bases left between them. This CDR3 contains 14 residues. For the CDR3, the DNA is TGTGCCAGCTCACTGACAGATCGACTAGAGACCCAGTACTTC. Translating gives CASSLTDRLETQYF.

This clonotype was picked up many times. This rearrangement joins TRBV12-5 to TRBJ2-3, with TRBD1 matching 9 bases. V lost 0 bases and J lost 4; bases outside the gene matches: 11. Germline V gene data show CDR1 as LGHNT and CDR2 as FRNRAP. The CDR3 totals 18 residues. The CDR3 region has the DNA TGTGCTAGTGGTTTGGTATATCGATGGGACAGGGATCCAGATACGCAGTATTTT. Translating it yields CASGLVYRWDRDPDTQYF.

This clonotype has a handful of counts. The rearrangement links TRBV7-2 to TRBJ2-7; 10 positions agree with TRBD1. Germline CDR1 reads SGHTA; CDR2 reads FQGNSA. This CDR3 spans 14 amino acids. With V trimmed by 1 base and J by 6 bases, 3 bases remained unmatched. The CDR3 loop is CASSLGDRGLEQYF. CDR3 sequence (DNA): TGTGCCAGCAGCTTAGGGGACAGGGGCCTCGAGCAGTACTTC.

This clonotype was observed many times. The chain joins TRBV20-1 to TRBJ2-3; no firm D call. Trimming removed 3 bases from V and 2 bases from J, with 3 bases in between. CDR3 size: 11 residues. CDR1 is DFQATT and CDR2 is SNEGSKA in the germline V gene (reference sequence). The CDR3, as DNA: TGCAGTGCTAGGTACACAGATACGCAGTATTTT. Its protein product is CSARYTDTQYF.

This clonotype was recorded many times. The junction shows a germline mismatch at one end, possibly a read error. The chain recombines TRBV7-7 with TRBJ1-4, with D possibly TRBD1 on 5 matching bases. Germline loops: CDR1 SSHAT, CDR2 FNYEAQ (reference sequence). The CDR3 has 17 residues. Written as DNA, the CDR3 is TGTGCTAGCAGCTTAGAGGAGGGCCCGGGGCCAAGAGAAAAACTGTTTTTT. This codes for CASSLEEGPGPREKLFF.

This clonotype was detected many times. The chain combines TRBV5-1 with TRBJ2-4; the match to TRBD1 covers 7 bases. Unmatched junction bases numbered 0, after V lost 0 bases and J lost 3 bases. The CDR3 has 14 residues. CDR1 SGHRS and CDR2 YFSETQ come from the germline V gene. The CDR3 loop is CASSLGDSKNIQYF. Here the CDR3 DNA reads TGCGCCAGCAGCTTGGGGGACAGCAAAAACATTCAGTACTTC. Full variable domain (missing parts from reference TRBV5-1 and TRBJ2-4): KAGVTQTPRYLIKTRGQQVTLSCSPISGHRSVSWYQQTPGQGLQFLFEYFSETQRNKGNFPGRFSGRQFSNSRSEMNVSTLELGDSALYLCASSLGDSKNIQYFGAGTRLSVL.

This chain connects TRBV14 to TRBJ2-3; D is unresolved. Per the germline V gene, CDR1 is SGHDN and CDR2 is FVKESK. The CDR3 spans 13 residues. Trimming left V 0 bases short and J 14 bases short, with 15 bases between. The CDR3 region has the DNA TGTGCCAGCAGCCAAGATTTGTACGCTCACCCGTATTTT. This translates into CASSQDLYAHPYF.

The V gene is TRBV6-2 or TRBV6-3, the J gene TRBJ2-2; D may be TRBD2 (5 bases). Between the trimmed V and J ends, which lost 2 bases and 5 bases, there was a span of 12 bases. Germline V lookup: CDR1 MNHEY, CDR2 SVGEGT. The CDR3 has 15 residues. CDR3 in DNA: TGTGCCAGCAGTTACGGGAGTGGAGTAACCGGGGAGCTGTTTTTT. Amino acid sequence: CASSYGSGVTGELFF.

This clonotype has a count of ten or more. This chain uses TRBV12-3 or TRBV12-4 with TRBJ1-5; D gene unclear. V lost 3 bases to trimming and J lost 0 bases, with 9 bases between them. The CDR3 runs to 15 residues. This CDR3 reads CASSFGVDSNQPQHF. The CDR3 bases are TGTGCCAGCAGTTTTGGCGTCGATAGCAATCAGCCCCAGCATTTT.

In this sample, this clonotype turned up many times. V usage is TRBV20-1 and J usage is TRBJ1-2; 9 bases are a match to TRBD1. Germline values: CDR1 DFQATT, CDR2 SNEGSKA (reference sequence). V lost 6 bases to trimming and J lost 4 bases; unmatched junction nucleotides: 6. There are 13 residues in the CDR3. CDR3 bases: TGCAGTGCCCCTAGGACAGGGGTCTATGGCTACACCTTC. As protein: CSAPRTGVYGYTF.

This clonotype was found a few times. The chain is built from TRBV20-1 and TRBJ2-7, with 12 bases lining up with TRBD2. The CDR3 loop spans 17 amino acids. V lost 0 bases and J lost 4; bases outside the gene matches: 10. CDR1 and CDR2 from the germline V gene are DFQATT and SNEGSKA (reference sequence). The CDR3 nucleotides are TGCAGTGCTAGAGATCATCCTAGCGGGAGGGCGGGGTACGAGCAGTACTTC. It codes for CSARDHPSGRAGYEQYF.